The 23 T cell receptor beta chains given below trace back to one sample, sequenced in a study of cytomegalovirus exposure and HLA in healthy donors. Here immunoSEQ multiplex PCR was the method, and the copy in TCRdb shows in-frame clones only, minus some. This table has under 150,000 clones, 70% to 90% appearing once. What was sequenced was PBMCs. These receptors originate from a man younger than 30 in good health and CMV-seronegative.

This chain connects TRBV5-6 to TRBJ2-3; D is undetermined. Trimming took off 0 bases at V and 2 bases at J, with 7 bases between the two ends. The CDR3 is 14 residues long. The germline V gene has CDR1 SGHDT and CDR2 YYEEEE. CDR3 sequence: CASSLATPTDTQYF. CDR3 nucleotide sequence: TGTGCCAGCAGCTTGGCAACACCCACAGATACGCAGTATTTT.

This rearrangement joins TRBV4-3 to TRBJ2-4; 9 positions match TRBD2. CDR1 is LGHNA and CDR2 is YSLEER in the germline V gene. CDR3 size: 16 residues. J was trimmed by 8 bases and V by 2 bases; bases with no gene match: 10. CDR3 region: CASSQFRSGSTDIQYF. In nucleotides, the CDR3 is TGCGCCAGCAGCCAATTCCGTAGCGGGAGTACAGACATTCAGTACTTC.

The chain employs TRBV18 and TRBJ2-7, with D possibly matching TRBD2 (6 bases). This CDR3 has 14 amino acids. Germline CDR1 is KGHSH and CDR2 is LQKENI. V was pared by 0 bases and J by 7 bases, with 13 bases between. CDR3 DNA sequence: TGTGCCAGCTCACCACCGGAGGGCGTCTGGGAGCAGTACTTC. This translates into CASSPPEGVWEQYF.

This CDR3 is CASSQHGTGGNEQFF. The CDR3 DNA reads TGCGCCAGCAGCCAGCATGGGACAGGGGGAAATGAGCAGTTCTTC. The V call is TRBV4-1, the J call TRBJ2-1; 11 nucleotides line up with TRBD1. The CDR3 has 15 amino acids. CDR1 and CDR2 from the germline V gene are MGHRA and YSYEKL. Trimming took 3 bases from V and 7 from J; bases not matched to a gene: 5.

This clone appeared a single time. The CDR3 protein is CASSLLGQGNTGELFF. The CDR3 coding sequence is TGTGCCAGCAGCTTGTTGGGACAGGGGAACACCGGGGAGCTGTTTTTT. The rearrangement joins TRBV11-2 to TRBJ2-2; 9 bases agree with TRBD1. The CDR3 contains 16 residues. The germline CDR1 and CDR2 sequences are SGHAT and FQNNGV. V shed 3 bases and J 1 base; nucleotides not matched to a gene: 3. Combining the CDR3 with reference TRBV11-2 and TRBJ2-2 gives the whole variable domain EAGVAQSPRYKIIEKRQSVAFWCNPISGHATLYWYQQILGQGPKLLIQFQNNGVVDDSQLPKDRFSAERLKGVDSTLKIQPAKLEDSAVYLCASSLLGQGNTGELFFGEGSRLTVL.

V is TRBV27 and J is TRBJ2-1; D possibly corresponds to TRBD1 (8 bases). Germline CDR1 is MNHEY and CDR2 is SMNVEV (reference sequence). Trimming shortened V by 3 bases and J by 5 bases, and 17 bases separated the two germline ends. The length of the CDR3 is 16 residues. CDR3: CASSFTQGGVNNEQFF. The CDR3 DNA reads as TGTGCCAGCAGTTTCACACAGGGGGGGGTAAACAATGAGCAGTTCTTC.

The V call is TRBV5-4, the J call TRBJ2-7; TRBD2 agrees at 14 bases. This CDR3 region has 17 residues. V shed 5 bases, J shed 3 bases, and the junction held 10 bases outside the gene matches. In germline, CDR1 is SGHNT, CDR2 YYREEE (reference sequence). The CDR3 DNA follows: TGTGCCAGCAGTTACGGACTAGCGGGAGGATCGAACTACGAGCAGTACTTC. It yields the protein CASSYGLAGGSNYEQYF. Full variable domain (missing parts from reference TRBV5-4 and TRBJ2-7): ETGVTQSPTHLIKTRGQQVTLRCSSQSGHNTVSWYQQALGQGPQFIFQYYREEENGRGNFPPRFSGLQFPNYSSELNVNALELDDSALYLCASSYGLAGGSNYEQYFGPGTRLTVT.

The genes are TRBV4-1 and TRBJ2-7; 9 nucleotides line up with TRBD1. The length of the CDR3 is 13 residues. Per the germline V gene, CDR1 is MGHRA and CDR2 is YSYEKL. The V segment lost 5 bases and the J segment 5 bases; nucleotides outside the gene matches: 4. CDR3 sequence reads: CASSFRQGDEQYF. CDR3 bases: TGCGCCAGCAGCTTCAGACAGGGGGACGAGCAGTACTTC.

V and J are TRBV6-1 and TRBJ1-2; D ambiguous. Trimming left V 6 bases short and J 5 bases short, with 7 bases between. This CDR3 is built from 11 residues. Germline V CDR1 and CDR2: MNHNS, SASEGT. CDR3: CASSSAYGYTF. CDR3 nucleotide sequence: TGTGCCAGCAGCTCTGCGTATGGCTACACCTTC.

This clone occurred once. CDR3 sequence: CASSLGGNYQPQHF. In nucleotides, the CDR3 is TGTGCCAGCAGCCTCGGGGGGAATTATCAGCCCCAGCATTTT. The gene calls are TRBV7-6 and TRBJ1-5, with a possible D match to TRBD1 (5 bases). This CDR3 has 14 residues. Germline assignment: CDR1 SGHVS and CDR2 FNYEAQ. V was cut by 5 bases and J by 5 bases, with 13 bases left in between. Complete variable domain (other parts from reference TRBV7-6 and TRBJ1-5): GAGVSQSPRYKVTKRGQDVALRCDPISGHVSLYWYRQALGQGPEFLTYFNYEAQQDKSGLPNDRFSAERPEGSISTLTIQRTEQRDSAMYRCASSLGGNYQPQHFGDGTRLSIL.

The chain combines TRBV5-4 with TRBJ2-3; 12 nucleotides align to TRBD2. V lost 4 bases and J lost 0; bases outside the gene matches: 3. This CDR3 region has 16 residues. Germline CDR1 reads SGHNT; CDR2 reads YYREEE (reference sequence). In DNA form, the CDR3 reads TGTGCCAGCAGCCTAGGACTAGCGGGGAGCACAGATACGCAGTATTTT. Translated, it gives CASSLGLAGSTDTQYF.

The rearrangement joins TRBV6-6 to TRBJ2-7, with 9 nucleotides matching TRBD1. The germline V gene encodes CDR1 MNHNY and CDR2 SVGAGI (reference sequence). CDR3 length: 15 residues. V shed 0 bases, J shed 4 bases, and the junction held 4 bases outside the gene matches. Here the CDR3 reads CASSYSQGAIYEQYF. CDR3 in DNA: TGTGCCAGCAGTTACTCACAGGGGGCAATTTACGAGCAGTACTTC.

This chain uses TRBV12-5 with TRBJ2-1, with 7 nucleotides matching TRBD2. Germline V gives CDR1 LGHNT, CDR2 FRNRAP. V was pared by 4 bases and J by 8 bases, with 11 bases of the junction left unmatched. CDR3 size: 15 residues. DNA of the CDR3: TGTGCTAGTGGTTATTTAGGAGGTGGGAGGGATGAGCAGTTCTTC. Its translation: CASGYLGGGRDEQFF.

The chain has TRBV11-2 and TRBJ2-1; D ambiguous. Trimming stripped 4 bases from V and 7 bases from J, with 20 bases between. This CDR3 has 16 amino acids. Germline V gives CDR1 SGHAT, CDR2 FQNNGV. The CDR3 sequence is CASSSIRAKLKNEQFF. CDR3 bases: TGTGCCAGCAGCTCGATTCGCGCTAAGCTCAAAAATGAGCAGTTCTTC. Full variable domain (rest looked up from reference TRBV11-2 and TRBJ2-1): EAGVAQSPRYKIIEKRQSVAFWCNPISGHATLYWYQQILGQGPKLLIQFQNNGVVDDSQLPKDRFSAERLKGVDSTLKIQPAKLEDSAVYLCASSSIRAKLKNEQFFGPGTRLTVL.

This chain links TRBV7-9 with TRBJ2-7; D possibly corresponds to TRBD1 (6 bases). With 3 bases removed from V and 2 bases from J, the gap between germline ends came to 17 bases. CDR1 is SEHNR and CDR2 is FQNEAQ in the germline V gene (reference sequence). CDR3 length: 16 residues. CDR3 sequence reads: CASSFPRLRGTYEQYF. CDR3 DNA: TGTGCCAGCAGCTTTCCCCGCTTAAGGGGGACCTACGAGCAGTACTTC.

The chain carries TRBV7-2 and TRBJ2-1; D possibly corresponds to TRBD1 (5 bases). CDR1 and CDR2 (germline): SGHTA, FQGNSA. Trimming left V 4 bases short and J 7 bases short, with 14 bases between. The CDR3 is 14 amino acids. The CDR3 region is CASSSRQYLNEQFF. In DNA, the CDR3 is TGTGCCAGCAGCTCTCGACAGTATTTGAATGAGCAGTTCTTC.

J is TRBJ2-7 and V is TRBV18, with 9 nucleotides matching TRBD2. This CDR3 is built from 14 residues. The germline V gene has CDR1 KGHSH and CDR2 LQKENI. V was pared by 1 base and J by 6 bases, with 4 bases of the junction left unmatched. DNA for the CDR3: TGTGCCAGCTCACCACGCGGGGGGGCTCCCGAGCAGTACTTC. Residues: CASSPRGGAPEQYF.

The V gene is TRBV10-3, the J gene TRBJ2-7; TRBD2 matches at 14 bases. This CDR3 contains 17 residues. Losses at the gene ends were 6 bases for V and 6 bases for J; bases not matched to a gene: 13. Germline loops: CDR1 ENHRY, CDR2 SYGVKD. CDR3: CAIRERLAGGLDVEQYF. The DNA of the CDR3 is TGTGCCATCAGGGAAAGACTAGCGGGAGGGTTAGACGTCGAGCAGTACTTC.

The chain uses TRBV13 and TRBJ2-7; possible D gene TRBD1, 5 bases. The CDR3 runs to 13 residues. V dropped 4 bases and J dropped 1 base, with 8 bases sitting between them. CDR1 PRHDT and CDR2 FYEKMQ come from the germline V gene (reference sequence). The CDR3 is CASSSTVSYEQYF. As DNA, the CDR3 is TGTGCCAGCAGCTCGACAGTTTCCTACGAGCAGTACTTC.

The V gene is TRBV6-5, the J gene TRBJ2-7; 8 bases agree with TRBD2. The germline V gene encodes CDR1 MNHEY and CDR2 SVGAGI. There are 16 residues in the CDR3. The junction had 7 bases not matched to a gene; V was cut back by 0 bases and J by 3 bases. The CDR3 spells CASSYSGRLAGYEQYF. CDR3 nucleotide sequence: TGTGCCAGCAGTTACTCAGGTCGGCTAGCGGGCTACGAGCAGTACTTC.

A single count supports this clone. The rearrangement uses TRBV29-1 and TRBJ2-7; maybe TRBD2 (6 bases). The CDR3 is 14 residues long. Trimming left V 6 bases short and J 9 bases short, with 24 bases between. CDR1 is SQVTM, CDR2 ANQGSEA, per germline. The CDR3 bases are TGCAGCGTCAATGACGGGACTCCATTAAGGCGGCAGTACTTC. It encodes CSVNDGTPLRRQYF.

V is TRBV6-5 and J is TRBJ1-1; D perhaps matches TRBD1 (6 bases). Trimming shortened V by 0 bases and J by 1 base, and 12 bases separated the two germline ends. Looked up from germline, CDR1 is MNHEY and CDR2 is SVGAGI. The CDR3 extends over 16 amino acids. DNA for the CDR3: TGTGCCAGCAGTTACTCGAATACAGGGACGAACACTGAAGCTTTCTTT. This sequence encodes CASSYSNTGTNTEAFF.

The chain links TRBV19 to TRBJ2-7; 13 bases are a match to TRBD2. CDR3 length: 16 residues. Looked up from germline, CDR1 is LNHDA and CDR2 is SQIVND (reference sequence). Trimming at V came to 4 bases and at J to 4 bases, leaving 7 bases not matched to a gene. The CDR3 region has the DNA TGTGCCAGTAGTACACGGACTAGCGGGGGATGGTACGAGCAGTACTTC. Its protein product is CASSTRTSGGWYEQYF.